This T cell receptor (beta chain) was found in a study of regulatory T cells in long-lasting Graves disease. About the research overall: Persistent Graves' disease denoted over 5 years of antithyroid drugs plus positive TSH receptor antibodies.

Study-wide findings and caveats: The persistent group shared roughly 2,700 public clonotypes, more than the approximately 890 shared by new patients.

The V gene lost 5 bases and the J gene lost 7 bases, with 20 bases spanning the gap. The length of the CDR3 is 16 residues. Germline CDR1 is SGHVS and CDR2 is FQNEAQ. Notes on this clonotype: Its antigen remains unidentified.

Documented time point: persistent/refractory GD, antithyroid drugs over 5 years with positive TRAb. After RNA was extracted from PBMCs, the TCR library was made from it. The TCR beta library used iRepertoire HTBI primers with Arm-PCR amplification of CDR3. TCRdb re-called the multiplex PCR reads with MiXCR, one entry per CDR3 protein. Of 420,000 or so distinct CDR3 sequences in the sample, roughly a quarter were seen once. The chain recombines TRBV7-8 with TRBJ2-2; D not resolved. This sequence was found in a female donor with Graves disease. Sequencing used peripheral blood mononuclear cells (PBMCs), obtained when the disease was refractory, from a patient treated with antithyroid drugs. CDR3 in DNA: TGTGCCAGCAGCCTATGGCAAGAGACATCCGGCGGGGAGCTGTTTTTT. This translates into CASSLWQETSGGELFF. Supplemented by reference TRBV7-8 and TRBJ2-2, the full variable domain reads GAGVSQSPRYKVAKRGQDVALRCDPISGHVSLFWYQQALGQGPEFLTYFQNEAQLDKSGLPSDRFFAERPEGSVSTLKIQRTQQEDSAVYLCASSLWQETSGGELFFGEGSRLTVL.